The entry that follows covers one T cell receptor beta chain sequence. Its antigen remains unknown. The treatment here: roughly 19 received Ad26.COV2.S at low or high dose, single or two shots; roughly five received placebo; per-sample allocation not given. Day 63 after the first vaccine or placebo injection was the time point for sampling. Expression of Wuhan-strain SARS-CoV-2 spike came from the Ad26 vector that formed the vaccine. This specimen belongs to a study of Ad26.COV2.S vaccination and SARS-CoV-2 variants. About the research overall: Into the muscle, Ad26.COV2.S was dosed once or twice, 56 days apart.

This CDR3 is built from 18 residues. Trimming took off 5 bases at V and 3 bases at J, with 23 bases between the two ends. Germline CDR1 reads LGHNA; CDR2 reads YSLEER. Findings and caveats of the study: Among vaccine recipients, spike-specific TCR breadth exceeded that of placebo recipients. The authors reported substantial breadth in spike-specific CD8+ and CD4+ T cell responses after vaccination.

Clones were read by immunoSEQ multiplex PCR, and TCRdb kept only the in-frame ones, dropping some. The table lists fewer than 900,000 clones, more than 70% of them singletons. The TCR sequence derives from a person between 18 and 59 years old who received the Ad26.COV2.S COVID-19 vaccine or a placebo. The chain employs TRBV4-3 and TRBJ1-5; D is ambiguous. Material: peripheral blood, obtained in a trial of Ad26.COV2.S vaccine versus placebo. CDR3 in amino acids: CASSSTPPSRHLNQPQHF. The CDR3 DNA reads TGCGCCAGCAGCAGTACCCCCCCCTCAAGACACCTCAATCAGCCCCAGCATTTT.